The clone carrying this T cell receptor beta chain has just a few counts. Stated time point: sample taken at primary tumor resection. Whole RNA obtained from tumor, nontumor lung or frozen PBMC underwent sequencing without sorting. The data were taken from a study of spatial heterogeneity in lung cancer. Study background: The mean occurrence of each unique TCR and UMI combination in raw reads exceeded nine.

Every cDNA TCR molecule received its own unique molecular identifier. TCRdb called the 5' RACE reads again in MiXCR, with one record for every CDR3 protein. The profile shows several thousand distinct CDR3 sequences, around 15% of them singletons. Trimming left V 5 bases short and J 0 bases short, with 10 bases between. The CDR3 is 15 residues long. Looked up from germline, CDR1 is SGHTA and CDR2 is FQGNSA. V usage is TRBV7-2 and J usage is TRBJ1-4; the D gene is possibly TRBD1 (6 bases). Sequenced here: normal lung tissue next to the tumor, sampled at surgery. This sequence was found in a male donor with early-stage non-small cell lung cancer. CDR3 DNA: TGTGCCAGCAGCCTCCGACAGGCAACTAATGAAAAACTGTTTTTT. It translates to CASSLRQATNEKLFF.